These 30 T cell receptor beta chains were sequenced from one sample in a study of T-cell memory formation after mild COVID-19. MiXCR was run by TCRdb on the 5' RACE reads, yielding one entry per CDR3 protein. Of approximately 480,000 distinct CDR3 sequences detected, roughly 20% appear once; the ten largest clones hold 9% to 15%. The sequenced material came from PBMCs or a T cell subset sorted from them (not recorded which). These TCRs come from an adult woman who had mild COVID-19 (a few samples of this study predate the infection). Cell type and time point are not known.

The chain employs TRBV2 and TRBJ2-3; 9 positions agree with TRBD2. After removal of 7 bases from V and 4 bases from J, the junction contained 3 bases not matched to a gene. The CDR3 is made up of 13 amino acids. Germline V gene data show CDR1 as SNHLY and CDR2 as FYNNEI. The CDR3 DNA is TGTGCCAGCAACAGCGGGGGGTCAGATACGCAGTATTTT. It encodes CASNSGGSDTQYF.

The table lists this clonotype with a few counts. The CDR3 sequence: CASSITSSGAQYF. The DNA of the CDR3 is TGTGCCAGCAGCATTACTAGCTCTGGAGCGCAGTATTTT. V is TRBV7-3 and J is TRBJ2-3, with D perhaps TRBD2 (6 bases). Germline V gives CDR1 SGHTA, CDR2 FQGTGA. V was trimmed by 5 bases and J by 10 bases, leaving 16 bases between them. The CDR3 is 13 residues long.

This clonotype showed up just a few times. The chain has TRBV5-5 and TRBJ1-4, with 7 bases fitting TRBD1. This CDR3 comprises 15 residues. Germline CDR1 and CDR2: SGHKS and YYEKEE (reference sequence). V shed 4 bases, J shed 5 bases, and the junction held 8 bases outside the gene matches. The chain's CDR3 is CASSVVGGPNEKLFF. CDR3 DNA: TGTGCCAGCAGCGTCGTAGGGGGCCCGAATGAAAAACTGTTTTTT.

V gene TRBV20-1 combines with J gene TRBJ1-1; 7 positions match TRBD1. Germline values: CDR1 DFQATT, CDR2 SNEGSKA (reference sequence). This CDR3 contains 15 residues. The V gene end was trimmed by 0 bases and the J gene end by 0 bases; junction bases not matched to a gene: 4. The CDR3 reads CSARDPDRMNTEAFF. CDR3 DNA: TGCAGTGCTAGAGACCCGGACAGGATGAACACTGAAGCTTTCTTT.

This clonotype was counted at least ten times. V and J are TRBV12-3 or TRBV12-4 and TRBJ1-4; D not resolved. Deletions cut 6 bases from V and 3 bases from J, with 11 bases between. This CDR3 is 14 amino acids long. CDR3 nucleotide sequence: TGTGCCAGCAGCCTAGTTTCGGCTAATGAAAAACTGTTTTTT. Protein product: CASSLVSANEKLFF.

This clonotype was seen a handful of times. The J gene is TRBJ1-2, the V gene TRBV3-1, with D perhaps matching TRBD1 (5 bases). Per the germline V gene, CDR1 is LGHDT and CDR2 is YNNKEL (reference sequence). CDR3 length equals 16 residues. Trimming took off 6 bases at V and 4 bases at J, with 21 bases between the two ends. CDR3 DNA: TGTGCCAGCAGTTCCACCGTAGGGGTGCAATTCTATGGCTACACCTTC. As protein: CASSSTVGVQFYGYTF.

The chain links TRBV21-1 to TRBJ1-1; TRBD1 was called by the table and not checked on the DNA. TRBV21-1 is classified as a pseudogene. CDR3 length: 14 residues. CDR3 loop: CASIRTGKNTEAFF. The CDR3 DNA sequence: TGTGCCAGCATCCGGACAGGAAAGAACACTGAAGCTTTCTTT.

This clonotype was counted between two and nine times. V gene TRBV7-2 combines with J gene TRBJ1-2; D is unclear. CDR1 is SGHTA and CDR2 is FQGNSA in the germline V gene. V lost 1 base, J lost 4 bases, and 7 bases lay in between. The length of the CDR3 is 13 residues. As DNA, the CDR3 is TGTGCCAGCAGCTTAGGGGCGCTCTATGGCTACACCTTC. This codes for CASSLGALYGYTF. Filled out from reference TRBV7-2 and TRBJ1-2, the complete variable domain reads GAGVSQSPSNKVTEKGKDVELRCDPISGHTALYWYRQSLGQGLEFLIYFQGNSAPDKSGLPSDRFSAERTGGSVSTLTIQRTQQEDSAVYLCASSLGALYGYTFGSGTRLTVV.

The V call is TRBV20-1, the J call TRBJ2-4; the match to TRBD1 covers 9 bases. The CDR3 runs 14 residues. Germline values: CDR1 DFQATT, CDR2 SNEGSKA (reference sequence). V lost 4 bases to trimming and J lost 6 bases; unmatched junction nucleotides: 7. The chain's CDR3 is CSATQQGALNIQYF. CDR3 coding DNA: TGCAGTGCTACGCAACAGGGGGCCTTAAACATTCAGTACTTC.

This chain joins TRBV4-2 and TRBJ2-2; D is ambiguous. CDR3 length: 15 amino acids. Germline V gene sequence: CDR1 LGHNA, CDR2 YNFKEQ. Trimming cost V 4 bases and J 3 bases, with 12 bases left between them. The CDR3 here is CASSPRDGYTGELFF. The CDR3 DNA reads TGTGCCAGCAGCCCTCGTGACGGGTACACCGGGGAGCTGTTTTTT.

This clonotype showed up just a few times. This chain uses TRBV4-1 with TRBJ2-1, with no clear D. The CDR3 extends over 13 amino acids. Trimming took off 4 bases at V and 6 bases at J, with 10 bases between the two ends. From germline, CDR1 is MGHRA and CDR2 YSYEKL. The CDR3 bases are TGCGCCAGCAGCCTCCCACGACCCAATGAGCAGTTCTTC. It encodes CASSLPRPNEQFF.

In its sample, this clonotype was seen many times. The chain carries TRBV4-2 and TRBJ2-1; no definite D call. Per germline, CDR1 LGHNA and CDR2 YNFKEQ. CDR3 length equals 16 residues. The ends were cut back, 0 bases at V and 0 bases at J, with 9 bases in the middle. CDR3 region: CASSQEQRSSYNEQFF. The DNA of the CDR3 is TGTGCCAGCAGCCAAGAACAGAGAAGCTCCTACAATGAGCAGTTCTTC.

The chain employs TRBV28 and TRBJ2-7, with D unresolved. Germline V CDR1 and CDR2: MDHEN, SYDVKM. V was shortened by 9 bases and J by 3 bases, with 9 bases between the two germline ends. The CDR3 extends over 11 amino acids. The CDR3 reads CASEDGYEQYF. CDR3 bases: TGTGCCAGTGAGGACGGCTACGAGCAGTACTTC.

This chain connects TRBV20-1 to TRBJ2-3; 11 bases are shared with TRBD2. Trimming removed 5 bases from V and 0 bases from J; junction bases left unmatched: 10. Germline assignment: CDR1 DFQATT and CDR2 SNEGSKA (reference sequence). The CDR3 covers 17 residues. CDR3 sequence reads: CSAPTSGGGASTDTQYF. Here the CDR3 DNA reads TGCAGTGCTCCCACTAGCGGGGGAGGAGCTAGCACAGATACGCAGTATTTT.

V gene TRBV7-9 combines with J gene TRBJ2-7; D gene unclear. Germline CDR1 and CDR2: SEHNR and FQNEAQ (reference sequence). V lost 5 bases, J lost 0 bases, and 14 bases lay in between. CDR3 size: 15 residues. CDR3 nucleotide sequence: TGTGCCAGCAGCCGGTCGCCCGAGAGCTCCTACGAGCAGTACTTC. This gives the protein CASSRSPESSYEQYF.

The table lists this clonotype with a few counts. The chain carries TRBV2 and TRBJ2-1, with 7 bases that match TRBD1. Trimming took 7 bases from V and 6 from J; bases not matched to a gene: 6. CDR3 length: 13 residues. The V gene's germline CDR1 is SNHLY and CDR2 FYNNEI. The CDR3: CASTRTGSNEQFF. CDR3 nucleotides: TGTGCCAGCACCCGGACAGGAAGCAATGAGCAGTTCTTC. Variable domain in full (rest from reference TRBV2 and TRBJ2-1): EPEVTQTPSHQVTQMGQEVILRCVPISNHLYFYWYRQILGQKVEFLVSFYNNEISEKSEIFDDQFSVERPDGSNFTLKIRSTKLEDSAMYFCASTRTGSNEQFFGPGTRLTVL.

For the CDR3, the DNA is TGCGCCAGCAGCCCCACTACCGACGGGACAGGGCGCTGGGATACGCAGTATTTT. It specifies CASSPTTDGTGRWDTQYF. The genes are TRBV4-3 and TRBJ2-3, with 9 bases that match TRBD1. The ends lost 4 bases at V and 6 bases at J; junction bases unmatched: 17. The V gene's germline CDR1 is LGHNA and CDR2 YSLEER. This CDR3 has 18 residues.

The chain has TRBV7-9 and TRBJ1-1; D gene ambiguous. This CDR3 has 15 amino acids. The V gene lost 5 bases and the J gene lost 1 base, with 14 bases spanning the gap. Germline V gene lookup returns CDR1 SEHNR and CDR2 FQNEAQ (reference sequence). CDR3 nucleotides: TGTGCCAGCAGCGCCCAAGGCGCTGGGAACACTGAAGCTTTCTTT. Translating it yields CASSAQGAGNTEAFF. Together with reference TRBV7-9 and TRBJ1-1, the CDR3 gives the full variable domain: DTGVSQNPRHKITKRGQNVTFRCDPISEHNRLYWYRQTLGQGPEFLTYFQNEAQLEKSRLLSDRFSAERPKGSFSTLEIQRTEQGDSAMYLCASSAQGAGNTEAFFGQGTRLTVV.

This clonotype was counted between two and nine times. The chain's CDR3 is CASSKPTEVAYTF. The CDR3 DNA reads TGTGCCAGCAGCAAGCCCACCGAAGTCGCCTACACCTTC. The chain is built from TRBV6-5 and TRBJ1-2; D ambiguous. Trimming cost V 6 bases and J 10 bases, with 18 bases left between them. The CDR3 is 13 amino acids. Germline V lookup: CDR1 MNHEY, CDR2 SVGAGI.

This clonotype was detected a few times. V is TRBV5-1 and J is TRBJ2-7, with D possibly TRBD1 on 5 matching bases. The CDR3 totals 14 residues. V lost 4 bases and J lost 5, with 16 bases in between. Germline V lookup: CDR1 SGHRS, CDR2 YFSETQ. Written as DNA, the CDR3 is TGCGCCAGCAGCCCCATTCAGGGTTATGACGAGCAGTACTTC. Its translation: CASSPIQGYDEQYF.

The chain uses TRBV4-2 and TRBJ2-1; D is possibly TRBD2 (5 bases). CDR1 LGHNA and CDR2 YNFKEQ come from the germline V gene. Trimming took off 1 base at V and 2 bases at J, with 12 bases between the two ends. This CDR3 is built from 16 residues. CDR3 loop: CASSQGDSATYNEQFF. The CDR3 DNA is TGTGCCAGCAGCCAAGGCGATAGCGCAACCTACAATGAGCAGTTCTTC.

The genes are TRBV6-2 or TRBV6-3 and TRBJ1-1, with D perhaps TRBD1 (5 bases). V gave up 6 bases and J gave up 2 bases, with 13 bases separating them. From germline, CDR1 is MNHEY and CDR2 SVGEGT. The CDR3 sequence is 14 residues long. The CDR3 sequence is CASRKLRDNTEAFF. The CDR3 DNA is TGTGCCAGCAGGAAACTCAGGGATAACACTGAAGCTTTCTTT.

V and J are TRBV5-1 and TRBJ2-2; D possibly corresponds to TRBD1 (6 bases). The CDR3 sequence is 14 residues long. Trimming took 1 base from V and 7 from J, leaving 11 bases between them. Germline assignment: CDR1 SGHRS and CDR2 YFSETQ. In nucleotides, the CDR3 is TGCGCCAGCAGCTTGACAGGGCGAAGCGGGGAGCTGTTTTTT. Translated: CASSLTGRSGELFF. The full variable domain, its missing parts supplied by reference TRBV5-1 and TRBJ2-2, is KAGVTQTPRYLIKTRGQQVTLSCSPISGHRSVSWYQQTPGQGLQFLFEYFSETQRNKGNFPGRFSGRQFSNSRSEMNVSTLELGDSALYLCASSLTGRSGELFFGEGSRLTVL.

The genes are TRBV7-9 and TRBJ2-7, with D perhaps matching TRBD1 or TRBD2 (5 bases each). The V gene lost 1 base and the J gene lost 2 bases, with 15 bases spanning the gap. CDR1 is SEHNR, CDR2 FQNEAQ, per germline (reference sequence). The CDR3 is made up of 16 amino acids. This CDR3 is CASSLGTRDGAYEQYF. The CDR3 region has the DNA TGTGCCAGCAGCTTAGGAACCCGGGACGGAGCCTACGAGCAGTACTTC.

The chain recombines TRBV6-2 or TRBV6-3 with TRBJ1-1; D gene ambiguous. V shed 0 bases and J shed 0 bases, with 14 bases lying between them. The CDR3 consists of 17 residues. The germline gives CDR1 MNHEY, CDR2 SVGEGT. The CDR3 sequence: CASSYSLRAHLNTEAFF. CDR3 DNA sequence: TGTGCCAGCAGTTACTCGTTGCGCGCCCACTTGAACACTGAAGCTTTCTTT.

The chain combines TRBV29-1 with TRBJ2-1; 10 nucleotides agree with TRBD2. The CDR3 is 15 amino acids. The ends lost 2 bases at V and 2 bases at J; junction bases unmatched: 3. Looked up from germline, CDR1 is SQVTM and CDR2 is ANQGSEA. CDR3 residues: CSVEPGTSAYNEQFF. The CDR3 DNA sequence: TGCAGCGTTGAACCCGGGACTAGCGCCTACAATGAGCAGTTCTTC.

The CDR3 here is CASSYSIFPVRGYEQFF. As DNA, the CDR3 is TGTGCCAGCAGTTACTCGATTTTCCCGGTTCGGGGGTATGAGCAGTTCTTC. V gene TRBV6-2 or TRBV6-3 combines with J gene TRBJ2-1; a possible D gene is TRBD2 (6 bases). CDR3 size: 17 residues. Germline V gives CDR1 MNHEY, CDR2 SVGEGT. Trimming pared 0 bases from V and 8 bases from J, leaving 20 bases between.

In its sample, this clonotype was seen a few times. The chain couples TRBV9 to TRBJ2-5; D assignment may be TRBD1 or TRBD2 (7 bases each). This CDR3 is 15 amino acids long. V lost 4 bases to trimming and J lost 7 bases, with 20 bases between them. Germline lookup yields CDR1 SGDLS and CDR2 YYNGEE. CDR3 sequence: CASSPHATGRGTQYF. DNA for the CDR3: TGTGCCAGCAGCCCCCACGCGACAGGGAGGGGGACCCAGTACTTC.

The V and J genes are TRBV11-2 and TRBJ2-5, with D uncertain. Trimming stripped 1 base from V and 9 bases from J, with 6 bases between. Per the germline V gene, CDR1 is SGHAT and CDR2 is FQNNGV. The CDR3 has 11 residues. CDR3 in amino acids: CASSLGDSQYF. The CDR3 DNA follows: TGTGCCAGCAGCTTAGGGGATTCCCAGTACTTC.

V usage is TRBV15 and J usage is TRBJ2-7; TRBD1 matches 9 bases. The junction had 7 bases not matched to a gene; V was cut back by 5 bases and J by 2 bases. The germline gives CDR1 LNHNV, CDR2 YYDKDF (reference sequence). The CDR3 is 15 residues long. The CDR3 protein is CATSVGTGRTYEQYF. The CDR3 DNA sequence: TGTGCCACCAGCGTCGGGACAGGGCGAACCTACGAGCAGTACTTC.